Here is one T cell receptor beta chain with its context. The antigen this receptor binds is unknown. No base qualities exist here, and no much larger clone lies one base off it. The CDR3 regions of human TCRbeta chains were analyzed by immunosequencing. Per the source publication's procedure: Repertoire TCRs were checked for matches against a reference library of SARS-CoV-2-specific TCRs that had been generated using the MIRA antigen-specificity platform. Breadth was defined as the fraction of unique TCRs that were SARS-CoV-2-associated, and depth was defined as the fraction of total T cells that were SARS-CoV-2-associated. Each spike-specific TCR was assigned to its reactive spike region and to a CD4 or CD8 class using the MIRA data. Log10-transformed breadth and depth values were compared by one-way ANOVA with Sidak's multiple comparisons tests. The table comes from immuneACCESS by way of TCRdb, which keeps in-frame sequences with V and J called. Part of the clones is missing from these tables; in studies checked, under half for an unresolved V gene and the rest for unknown reasons. V, J and clone size reflect that table, while D and trimming were determined from the DNA. The sample data list 130,000 to 150,000 clones, and roughly 87% of these were observed just once. Of the sample, roughly 1.5% is held by the ten largest clones.

The data stem from a study of T cell responses to AZD1222 COVID-19 vaccine (dated by TCRdb to 2020 to 2023). A note on the overall study: TCR sequencing covered 233 trial participants: about 210 given two doses of AZD1222 and around 25 given two doses of MenACWY control vaccine. Trial participants were enrolled by age into 18-55, 56-69 and 70-plus year subgroups, with approximately 150, 28 and 58 TCR-sequenced participants respectively.

Points the paper makes about the study in general: Participants were mostly white British and included more females than males, and it was suggested by the authors that clonal diversity may have been underestimated. Reportedly, close to half of the unique spike-specific TCRs recognized epitopes lying outside the regions that are mutated in the B.1.351 and B.1.1.7 variants. Conclusions about previously exposed vaccinees were limited because only six or seven AZD1222 recipients were SARS-CoV-2 seropositive at baseline. Because no samples from the day 14 peak response were available, repertoires could be characterized only after the peak T cell response. The 56-69-year group was small, and its depth increase did not reach significance, likely because of low power. After two AZD1222 doses, spike-specific TCR breadth and depth were significantly higher than at day 0 and than in MenACWY recipients. The vaccine-associated CD4 TCRs covered the entire spike protein, and the dominant responses fell in regions 160-218 and 743-854.

V and J are truncated by 0 bases and 14 bases respectively, leaving an intervening sequence of 16 bases. CDR1 and CDR2 were assigned from the germline V gene as LGHNA and YNFKEQ. The CDR3 measures 13 amino acids from cysteine to phenylalanine. CDR3 DNA only is kept here, 39 bases in frame from base 1. The intended sense of this specimen's time point label: about 28 days (+/-7) after the second vaccine dose. AZD1222 recipients given second doses at about 4 weeks or at about 12 weeks were pooled, since spike-specific TCR depth and breadth were not found to differ between the two schedules. Samples from vaccinated people were obtained from the UK trials COV001 and COV002, which included a single-blind randomized controlled phase 2/3 trial of AZD1222 (ChAdOx1 nCoV-19) in healthy adults. Trial participant PBMC samples were collected at day 0 and day 28 after the second dose for TCRbeta chain sequencing.

Sequenced here: peripheral blood, sampled 28 days after the second AZD1222 dose. The receptor was isolated from an adult who received the AZD1222 COVID-19 vaccine. Rearrangement joined TRBV4-2 to TRBJ1-1; perhaps TRBD1 is the D gene, with 6 bases matching. The DNA is TGTGCCAGCAGCCAAGATACGTCTACCGACAGGTTCTTT. This codes for CASSQDTSTDRFF.